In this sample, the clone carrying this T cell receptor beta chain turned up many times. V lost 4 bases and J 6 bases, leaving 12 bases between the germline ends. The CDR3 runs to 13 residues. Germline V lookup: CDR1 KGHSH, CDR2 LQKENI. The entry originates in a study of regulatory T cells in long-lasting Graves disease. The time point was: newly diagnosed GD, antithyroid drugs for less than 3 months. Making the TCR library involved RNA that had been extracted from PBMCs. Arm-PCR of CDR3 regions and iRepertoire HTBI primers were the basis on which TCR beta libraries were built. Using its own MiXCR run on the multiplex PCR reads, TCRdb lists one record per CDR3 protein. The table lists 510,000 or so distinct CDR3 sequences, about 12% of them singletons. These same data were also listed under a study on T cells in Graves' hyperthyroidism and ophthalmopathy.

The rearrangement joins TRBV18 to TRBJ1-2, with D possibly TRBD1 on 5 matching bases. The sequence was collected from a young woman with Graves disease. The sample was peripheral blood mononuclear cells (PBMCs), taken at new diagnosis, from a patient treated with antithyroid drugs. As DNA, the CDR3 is TGTGCCAGCTCACTCAGGGTTTTCGATGGCTACACCTTC. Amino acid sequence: CASSLRVFDGYTF.